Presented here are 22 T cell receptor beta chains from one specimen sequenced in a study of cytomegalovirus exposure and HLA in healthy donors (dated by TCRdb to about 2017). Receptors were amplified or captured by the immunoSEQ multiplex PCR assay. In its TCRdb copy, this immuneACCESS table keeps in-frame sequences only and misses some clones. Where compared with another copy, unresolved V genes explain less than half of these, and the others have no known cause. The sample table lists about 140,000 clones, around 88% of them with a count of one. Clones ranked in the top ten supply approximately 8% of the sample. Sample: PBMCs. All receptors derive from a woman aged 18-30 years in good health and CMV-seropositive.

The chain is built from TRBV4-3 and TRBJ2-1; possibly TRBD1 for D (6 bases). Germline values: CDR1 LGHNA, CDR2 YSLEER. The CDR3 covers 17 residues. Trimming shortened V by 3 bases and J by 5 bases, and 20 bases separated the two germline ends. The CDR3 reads CASSHALMGDKNNEQFF. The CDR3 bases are TGCGCCAGCAGCCATGCCCTAATGGGGGACAAAAACAATGAGCAGTTCTTC.

The CDR3 bases are TGCGCCAGCAGCCAAGATCGGAACTCGAGAGGTTCACCCCTCCACTTT. Protein sequence: CASSQDRNSRGSPLHF. This sequence joins TRBV4-1 and TRBJ1-6, with D unresolved. The CDR3 is 16 amino acids. With 0 bases removed from V and 9 bases from J, the gap between germline ends came to 15 bases. Germline lookup yields CDR1 MGHRA and CDR2 YSYEKL.

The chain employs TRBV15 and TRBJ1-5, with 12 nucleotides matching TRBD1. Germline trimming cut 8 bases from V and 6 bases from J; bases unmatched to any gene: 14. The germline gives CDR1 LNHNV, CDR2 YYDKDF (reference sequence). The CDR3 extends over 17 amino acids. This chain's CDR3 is CATQHGTGGPWAQPQHF. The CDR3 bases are TGTGCCACCCAGCATGGGACAGGGGGCCCCTGGGCTCAGCCCCAGCATTTT.

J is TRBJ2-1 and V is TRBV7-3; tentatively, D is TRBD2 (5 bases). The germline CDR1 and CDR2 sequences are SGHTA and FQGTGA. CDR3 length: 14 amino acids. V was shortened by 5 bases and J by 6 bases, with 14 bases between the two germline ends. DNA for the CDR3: TGTGCCAGCAGCATAGCGCCTCCCCCCAATGAGCAGTTCTTC. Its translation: CASSIAPPPNEQFF.

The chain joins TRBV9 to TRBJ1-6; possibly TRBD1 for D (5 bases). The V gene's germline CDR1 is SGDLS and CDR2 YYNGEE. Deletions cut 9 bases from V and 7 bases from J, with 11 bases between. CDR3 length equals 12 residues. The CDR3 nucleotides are TGTGCCACTGGGGGGTTCAATTCACCCCTCCACTTT. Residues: CATGGFNSPLHF.

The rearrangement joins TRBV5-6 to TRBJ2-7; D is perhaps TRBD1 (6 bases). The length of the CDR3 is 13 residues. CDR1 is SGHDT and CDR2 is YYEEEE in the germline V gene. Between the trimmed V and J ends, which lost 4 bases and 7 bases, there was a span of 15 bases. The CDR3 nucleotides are TGTGCCAGCAGCCCCCAGGCAGGGGAGGAGCAGTACTTC. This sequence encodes CASSPQAGEEQYF.

The CDR3 is CASSVTGDLTEAFF. CDR3 coding DNA: TGTGCCAGTAGTGTTACAGGGGACCTCACTGAAGCTTTCTTT. This chain connects TRBV19 to TRBJ1-1; 7 bases are a match to TRBD1. CDR3 size: 14 residues. V lost 5 bases and J lost 4; bases outside the gene matches: 7. Germline V CDR1 and CDR2: LNHDA, SQIVND (reference sequence).

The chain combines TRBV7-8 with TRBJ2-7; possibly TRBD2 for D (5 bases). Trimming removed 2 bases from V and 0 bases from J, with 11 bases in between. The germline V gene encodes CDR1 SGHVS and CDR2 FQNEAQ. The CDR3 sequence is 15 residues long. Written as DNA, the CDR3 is TGTGCCAGCAGCTTACTTCAGCGGAACTCCTACGAGCAGTACTTC. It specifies CASSLLQRNSYEQYF.

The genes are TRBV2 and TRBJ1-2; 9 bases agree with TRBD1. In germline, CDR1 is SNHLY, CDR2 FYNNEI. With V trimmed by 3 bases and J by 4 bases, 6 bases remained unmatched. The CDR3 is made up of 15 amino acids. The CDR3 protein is CASSEMGQGVYGYTF. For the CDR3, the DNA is TGTGCCAGCAGTGAGATGGGACAGGGAGTCTATGGCTACACCTTC.

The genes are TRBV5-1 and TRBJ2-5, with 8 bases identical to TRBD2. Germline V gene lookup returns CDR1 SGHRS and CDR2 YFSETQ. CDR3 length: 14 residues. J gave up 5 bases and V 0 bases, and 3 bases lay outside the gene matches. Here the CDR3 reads CASSLVPGGETQYF. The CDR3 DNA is TGCGCCAGCAGCTTGGTTCCGGGAGGGGAGACCCAGTACTTC.

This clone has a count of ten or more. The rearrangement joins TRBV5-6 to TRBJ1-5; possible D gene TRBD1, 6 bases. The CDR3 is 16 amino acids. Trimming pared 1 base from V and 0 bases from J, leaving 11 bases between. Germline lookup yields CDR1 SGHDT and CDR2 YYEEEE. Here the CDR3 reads CASSLQGRYSNQPQHF. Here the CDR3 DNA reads TGTGCCAGCAGCTTGCAGGGGCGGTATAGCAATCAGCCCCAGCATTTT.

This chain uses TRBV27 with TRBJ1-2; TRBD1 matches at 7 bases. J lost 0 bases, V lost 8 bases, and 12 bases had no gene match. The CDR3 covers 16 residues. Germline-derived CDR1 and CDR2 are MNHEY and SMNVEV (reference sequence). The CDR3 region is CASGDREDLANYGYTF. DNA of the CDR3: TGTGCCAGCGGAGACAGGGAGGATTTGGCTAACTATGGCTACACCTTC.

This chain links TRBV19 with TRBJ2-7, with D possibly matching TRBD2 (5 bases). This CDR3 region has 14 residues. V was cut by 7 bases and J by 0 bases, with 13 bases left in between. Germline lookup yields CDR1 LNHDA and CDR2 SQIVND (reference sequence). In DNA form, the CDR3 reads TGTGCCAGTAAAGGTAGCGTGATCTCCTACGAGCAGTACTTC. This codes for CASKGSVISYEQYF.

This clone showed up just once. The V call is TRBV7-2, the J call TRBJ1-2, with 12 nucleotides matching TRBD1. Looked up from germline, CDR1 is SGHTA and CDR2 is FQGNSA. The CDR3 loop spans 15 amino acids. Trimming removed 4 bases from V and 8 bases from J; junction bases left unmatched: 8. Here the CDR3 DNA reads TGTGCCAGCAGCTCACCGGGACAGGGGGCGATCGGCTACACCTTC. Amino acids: CASSSPGQGAIGYTF.

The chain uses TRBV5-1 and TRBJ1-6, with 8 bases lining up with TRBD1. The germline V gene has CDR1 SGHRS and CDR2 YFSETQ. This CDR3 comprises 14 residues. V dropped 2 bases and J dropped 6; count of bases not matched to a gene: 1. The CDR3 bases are TGCGCCAGCAGCTTCGACAGGGGTAATTCACCCCTCCACTTT. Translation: CASSFDRGNSPLHF.

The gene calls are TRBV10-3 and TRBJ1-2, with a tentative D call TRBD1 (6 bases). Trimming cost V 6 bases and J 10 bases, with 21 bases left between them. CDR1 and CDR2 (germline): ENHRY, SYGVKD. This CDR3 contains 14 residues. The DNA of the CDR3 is TGTGCCATCAGCCCCGGGACACAGCTCGGGACCTACACCTTC. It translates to CAISPGTQLGTYTF.

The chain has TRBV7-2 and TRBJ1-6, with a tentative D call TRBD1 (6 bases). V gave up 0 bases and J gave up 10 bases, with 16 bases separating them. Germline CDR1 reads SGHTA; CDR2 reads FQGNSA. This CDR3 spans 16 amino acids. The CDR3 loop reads CASSLARSGVNSPLHF. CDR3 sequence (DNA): TGTGCCAGCAGCTTAGCGCGGTCAGGGGTGAACTCACCCCTCCACTTT.

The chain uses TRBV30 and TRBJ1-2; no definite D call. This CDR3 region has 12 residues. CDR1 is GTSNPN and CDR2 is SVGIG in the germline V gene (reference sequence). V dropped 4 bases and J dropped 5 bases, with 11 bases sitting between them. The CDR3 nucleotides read TGTGCCTGGACGAGGGCTTCTTATGGCTACACCTTC. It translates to CAWTRASYGYTF.

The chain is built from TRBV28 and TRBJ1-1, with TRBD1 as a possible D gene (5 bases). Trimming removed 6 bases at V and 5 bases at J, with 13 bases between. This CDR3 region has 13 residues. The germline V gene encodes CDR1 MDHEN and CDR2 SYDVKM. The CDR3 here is CASSFTGGTEAFF. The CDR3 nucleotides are TGTGCCAGCAGCTTTACCGGGGGGACTGAAGCTTTCTTT.

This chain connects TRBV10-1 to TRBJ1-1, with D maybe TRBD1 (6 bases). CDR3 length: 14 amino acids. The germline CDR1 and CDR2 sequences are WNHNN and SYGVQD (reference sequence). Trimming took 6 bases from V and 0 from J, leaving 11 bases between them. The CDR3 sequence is CASSPTGLNTEAFF. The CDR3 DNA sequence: TGCGCCAGCAGCCCGACAGGTTTGAACACTGAAGCTTTCTTT.

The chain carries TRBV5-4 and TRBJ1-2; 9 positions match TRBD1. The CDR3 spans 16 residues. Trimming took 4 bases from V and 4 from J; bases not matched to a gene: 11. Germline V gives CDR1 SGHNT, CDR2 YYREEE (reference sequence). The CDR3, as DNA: TGTGCCAGCAGCCTAGACAGGGGGGTGGGTGGCTATGGCTACACCTTC. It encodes CASSLDRGVGGYGYTF.

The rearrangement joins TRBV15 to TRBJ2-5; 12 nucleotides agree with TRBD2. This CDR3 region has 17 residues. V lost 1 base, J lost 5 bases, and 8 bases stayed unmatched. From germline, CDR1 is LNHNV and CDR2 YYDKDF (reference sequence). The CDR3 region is CATSRAPTSGGGETQYF. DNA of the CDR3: TGTGCCACCAGCAGAGCCCCGACTAGCGGGGGAGGGGAGACCCAGTACTTC.